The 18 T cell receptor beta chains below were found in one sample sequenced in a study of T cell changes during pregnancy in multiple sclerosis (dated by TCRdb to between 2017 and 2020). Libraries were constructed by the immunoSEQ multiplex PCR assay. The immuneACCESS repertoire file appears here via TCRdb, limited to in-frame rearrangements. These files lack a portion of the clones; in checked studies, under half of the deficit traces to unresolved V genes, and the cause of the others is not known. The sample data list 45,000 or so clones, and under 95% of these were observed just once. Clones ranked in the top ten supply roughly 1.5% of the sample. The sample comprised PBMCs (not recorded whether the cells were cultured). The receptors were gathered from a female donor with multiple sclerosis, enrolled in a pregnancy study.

CDR3 protein: CASSLVAYEQYF. CDR3 DNA sequence: TGTGCCAGCAGCTTAGTGGCTTACGAGCAGTACTTC. The gene calls are TRBV7-9 and TRBJ2-7, with D unclear. The CDR3 covers 12 residues. Between the trimmed V and J ends, which lost 1 base and 4 bases, there was a span of 5 bases. CDR1 SEHNR and CDR2 FQNEAQ come from the germline V gene (reference sequence). The whole variable domain, remainder taken from reference TRBV7-9 and TRBJ2-7, is DTGVSQNPRHKITKRGQNVTFRCDPISEHNRLYWYRQTLGQGPEFLTYFQNEAQLEKSRLLSDRFSAERPKGSFSTLEIQRTEQGDSAMYLCASSLVAYEQYFGPGTRLTVT.

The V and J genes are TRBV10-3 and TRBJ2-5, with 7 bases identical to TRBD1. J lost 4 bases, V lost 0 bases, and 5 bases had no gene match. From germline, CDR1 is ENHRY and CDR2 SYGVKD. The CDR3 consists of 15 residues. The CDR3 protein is CAISESPQGRETQYF. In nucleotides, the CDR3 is TGTGCCATCAGTGAGTCCCCACAGGGGAGAGAGACCCAGTACTTC.

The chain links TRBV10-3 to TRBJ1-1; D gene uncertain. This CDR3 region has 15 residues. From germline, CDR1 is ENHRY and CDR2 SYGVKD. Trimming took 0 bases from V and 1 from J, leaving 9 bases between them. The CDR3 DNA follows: TGTGCCATCAGTGAGTCCTCGACGGGGAACACTGAAGCTTTCTTT. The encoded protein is CAISESSTGNTEAFF.

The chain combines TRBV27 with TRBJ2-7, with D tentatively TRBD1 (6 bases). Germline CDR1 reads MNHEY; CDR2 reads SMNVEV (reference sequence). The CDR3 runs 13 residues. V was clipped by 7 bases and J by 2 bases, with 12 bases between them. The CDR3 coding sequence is TGTGCCAGCACCGGGACAACCCCCTACGAGCAGTACTTC. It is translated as CASTGTTPYEQYF.

The CDR3, as DNA: TGTGCCAGCAGTTACTCGACGGGACAGGGGGCTGAGACCCAGTACTTC. Residues: CASSYSTGQGAETQYF. J is TRBJ2-5 and V is TRBV6-5, with 12 nucleotides matching TRBD1. CDR1 is MNHEY and CDR2 is SVGAGI in the germline V gene. The CDR3 runs 16 residues. V was clipped by 0 bases and J by 5 bases; unmatched bases: 4.

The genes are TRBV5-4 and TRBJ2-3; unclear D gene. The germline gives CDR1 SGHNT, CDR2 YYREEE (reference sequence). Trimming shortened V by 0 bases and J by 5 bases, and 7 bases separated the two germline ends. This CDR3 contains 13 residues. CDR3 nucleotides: TGTGCCAGCAGCTTGGGGACGGAAGATACGCAGTATTTT. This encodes CASSLGTEDTQYF.

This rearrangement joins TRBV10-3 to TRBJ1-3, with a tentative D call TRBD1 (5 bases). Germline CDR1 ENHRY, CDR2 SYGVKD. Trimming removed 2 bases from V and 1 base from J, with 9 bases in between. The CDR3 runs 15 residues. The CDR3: CAISERGDSGNTIYF. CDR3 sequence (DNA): TGTGCCATCAGTGAGAGAGGGGATTCTGGAAACACCATATATTTT.

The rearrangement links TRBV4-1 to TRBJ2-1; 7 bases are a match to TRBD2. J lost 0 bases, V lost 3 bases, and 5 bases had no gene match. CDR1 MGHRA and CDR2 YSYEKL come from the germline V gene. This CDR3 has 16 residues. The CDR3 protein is CASSHRLALSYNEQFF. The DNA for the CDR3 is TGCGCCAGCAGCCACAGACTAGCCCTCTCCTACAATGAGCAGTTCTTC.

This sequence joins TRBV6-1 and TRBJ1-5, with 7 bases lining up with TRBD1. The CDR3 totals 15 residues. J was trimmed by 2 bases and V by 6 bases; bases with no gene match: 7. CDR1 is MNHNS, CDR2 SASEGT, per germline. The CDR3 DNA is TGTGCCAGCAGAGCCGGGACAGAGGGCAATCAGCCCCAGCATTTT. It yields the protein CASRAGTEGNQPQHF.

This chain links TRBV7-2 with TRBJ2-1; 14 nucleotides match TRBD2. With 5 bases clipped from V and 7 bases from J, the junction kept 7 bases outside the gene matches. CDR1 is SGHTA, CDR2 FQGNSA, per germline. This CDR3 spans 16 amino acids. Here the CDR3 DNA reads TGTGCCAGCAGCCGGGGACTAGCGGGAGTAGGGAATGAGCAGTTCTTC. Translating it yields CASSRGLAGVGNEQFF.

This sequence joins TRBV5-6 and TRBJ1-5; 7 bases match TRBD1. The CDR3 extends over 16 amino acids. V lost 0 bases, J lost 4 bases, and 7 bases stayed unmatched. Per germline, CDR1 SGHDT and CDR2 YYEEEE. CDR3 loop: CASSLGAGGGNQPQHF. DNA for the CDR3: TGTGCCAGCAGCTTGGGGGCAGGGGGAGGAAATCAGCCCCAGCATTTT.

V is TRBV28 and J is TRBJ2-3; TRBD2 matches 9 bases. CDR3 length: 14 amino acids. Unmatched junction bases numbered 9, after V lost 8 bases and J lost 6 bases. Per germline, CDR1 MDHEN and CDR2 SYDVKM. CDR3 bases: TGTGCCAGCGGCGGGGGGGCCGTGAGGGATACGCAGTATTTT. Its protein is CASGGGAVRDTQYF.

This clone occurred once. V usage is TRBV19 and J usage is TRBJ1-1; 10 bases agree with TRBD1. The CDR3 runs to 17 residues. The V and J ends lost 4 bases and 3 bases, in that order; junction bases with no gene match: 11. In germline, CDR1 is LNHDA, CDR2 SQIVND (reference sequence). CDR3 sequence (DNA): TGTGCCAGTAGTACAGGCGCCGGGACAGGGGTCTACACTGAAGCTTTCTTT. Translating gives CASSTGAGTGVYTEAFF.

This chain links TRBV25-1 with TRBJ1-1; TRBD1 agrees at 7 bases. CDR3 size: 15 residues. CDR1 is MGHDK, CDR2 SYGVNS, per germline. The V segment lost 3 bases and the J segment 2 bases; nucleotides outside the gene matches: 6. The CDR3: CASSEPGQVNTEAFF. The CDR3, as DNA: TGTGCCAGCAGTGAGCCTGGACAGGTAAACACTGAAGCTTTCTTT. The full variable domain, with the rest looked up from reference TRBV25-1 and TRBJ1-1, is EADIYQTPRYLVIGTGKKITLECSQTMGHDKMYWYQQDPGMELHLIHYSYGVNSTEKGDLSSESTVSRIRTEHFPLTLESARPSHTSQYLCASSEPGQVNTEAFFGQGTRLTVV.

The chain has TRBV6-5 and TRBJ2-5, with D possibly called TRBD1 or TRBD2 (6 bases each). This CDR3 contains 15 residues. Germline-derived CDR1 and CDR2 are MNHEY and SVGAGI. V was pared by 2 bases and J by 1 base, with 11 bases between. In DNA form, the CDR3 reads TGTGCCAGCAGTTACGAGGGGGGATCCCAAGAGACCCAGTACTTC. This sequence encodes CASSYEGGSQETQYF.

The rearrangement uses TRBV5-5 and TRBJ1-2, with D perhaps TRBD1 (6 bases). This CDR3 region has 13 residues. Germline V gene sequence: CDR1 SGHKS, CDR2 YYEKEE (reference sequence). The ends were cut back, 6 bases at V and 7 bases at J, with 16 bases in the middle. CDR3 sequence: CASILGHSGGYTF. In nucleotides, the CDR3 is TGTGCCAGCATCCTGGGACATTCAGGTGGCTACACCTTC.

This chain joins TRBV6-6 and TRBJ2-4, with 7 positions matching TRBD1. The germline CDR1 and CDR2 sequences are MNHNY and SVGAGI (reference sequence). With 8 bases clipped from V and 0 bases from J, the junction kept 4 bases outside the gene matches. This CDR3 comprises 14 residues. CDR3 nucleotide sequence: TGTGCCAGCCGACAGGGCCTAGCCAAAAACATTCAGTACTTC. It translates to CASRQGLAKNIQYF.

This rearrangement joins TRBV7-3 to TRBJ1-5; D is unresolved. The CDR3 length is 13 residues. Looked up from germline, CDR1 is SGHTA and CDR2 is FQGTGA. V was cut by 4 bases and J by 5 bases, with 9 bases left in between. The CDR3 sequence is CASSSEPDQPQHF. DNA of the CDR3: TGTGCCAGCAGCTCTGAACCGGATCAGCCCCAGCATTTT.